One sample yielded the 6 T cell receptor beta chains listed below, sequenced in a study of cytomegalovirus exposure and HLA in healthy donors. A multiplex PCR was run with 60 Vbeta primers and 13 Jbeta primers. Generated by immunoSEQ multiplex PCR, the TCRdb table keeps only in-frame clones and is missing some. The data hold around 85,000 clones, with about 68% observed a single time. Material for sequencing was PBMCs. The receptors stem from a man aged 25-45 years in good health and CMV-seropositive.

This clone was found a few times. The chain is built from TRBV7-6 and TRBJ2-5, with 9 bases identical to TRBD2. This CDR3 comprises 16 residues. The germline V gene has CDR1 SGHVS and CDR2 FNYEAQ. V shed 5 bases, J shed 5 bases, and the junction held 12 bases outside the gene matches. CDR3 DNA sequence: TGTGCCAGCAGCGGGGCTGGCGGGGGGGCCTTCGAGACCCAGTACTTC. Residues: CASSGAGGGAFETQYF.

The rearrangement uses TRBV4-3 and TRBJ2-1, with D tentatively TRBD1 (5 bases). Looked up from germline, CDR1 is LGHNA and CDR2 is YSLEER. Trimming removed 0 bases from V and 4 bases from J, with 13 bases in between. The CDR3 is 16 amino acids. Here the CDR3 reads CASSQDTDSTYNEQFF. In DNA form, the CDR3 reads TGCGCCAGCAGCCAAGACACTGACAGCACATACAATGAGCAGTTCTTC.

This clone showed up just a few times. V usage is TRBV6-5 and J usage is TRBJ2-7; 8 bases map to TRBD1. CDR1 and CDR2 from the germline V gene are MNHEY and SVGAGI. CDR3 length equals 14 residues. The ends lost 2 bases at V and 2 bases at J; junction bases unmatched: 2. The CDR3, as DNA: TGTGCCAGCAGTTACGGGACAGGCCCCTACGAGCAGTACTTC. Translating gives CASSYGTGPYEQYF.

The chain's CDR3 is CASRGQGGDNEQFF. The CDR3 DNA reads as TGTGCCAGCAGAGGGCAGGGGGGCGACAATGAGCAGTTCTTC. This chain joins TRBV9 and TRBJ2-1, with TRBD1 as a possible D gene (7 bases). Germline V gene data show CDR1 as SGDLS and CDR2 as YYNGEE. Trimming removed 5 bases at V and 5 bases at J, with 14 bases between. This CDR3 is built from 14 residues.

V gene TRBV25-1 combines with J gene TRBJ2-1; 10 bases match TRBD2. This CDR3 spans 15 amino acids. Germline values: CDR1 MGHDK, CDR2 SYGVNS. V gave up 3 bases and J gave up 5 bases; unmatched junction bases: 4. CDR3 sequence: CASSDPTSGDNEQFF. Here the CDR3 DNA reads TGTGCCAGCAGTGACCCCACTAGCGGGGACAATGAGCAGTTCTTC.

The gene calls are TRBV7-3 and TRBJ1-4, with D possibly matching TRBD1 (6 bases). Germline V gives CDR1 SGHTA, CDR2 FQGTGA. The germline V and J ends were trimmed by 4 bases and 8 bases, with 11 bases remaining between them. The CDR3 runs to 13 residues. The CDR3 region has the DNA TGTGCCAGCAGCTCAGGGGTAGGGGAAAAACTGTTTTTT. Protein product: CASSSGVGEKLFF.